This TCR beta chain comes out of a study of blood T cells in healthy people across ages. The CDR3 contains 16 residues. Germline CDR1 reads MNHNS; CDR2 reads SASEGT. The V end lost 6 bases, the J end lost 0 bases, and 15 bases lay between the germline ends. A J-beta primer mix and a sample-barcoded 5' primer were used in a second PCR of roughly 7 to 12 cycles. Individual samples furnished no less than 2.5 million CDR3-containing paired-end reads apiece. One entry per CDR3 protein, called by TCRdb with MiXCR from the 5' RACE reads. The table records some 1.5 million distinct CDR3 sequences, 28% of them present only once.

This TCR was sampled from a woman under 40 in good health. The sequencing input was blood. The genes are TRBV6-1 and TRBJ2-1; D is perhaps TRBD1 or TRBD2 (5 bases each). CDR3 nucleotide sequence: TGTGCCAGCAGGGGCGCTTGGGGGTCCTCCTACAATGAGCAGTTCTTC. Encoded protein: CASRGAWGSSYNEQFF.